The present T cell receptor beta chain was sequenced within a study of T-cell memory formation after mild COVID-19. In TCRdb, the 5' RACE reads were re-called with MiXCR into one record per CDR3 protein. This sample has hundreds of thousands of distinct CDR3 sequences; roughly 20% occur once, and the top ten carry around 7.7%. Whole-study results and caveats: In pre-infection memory, a portion of responding clones appeared, which suggested that cross-reactive memory joined.

In this sample, this clonotype turned up a few times. As yet, its antigen is unknown. V trimming: 5 bases; J trimming: 6 bases; junction bases outside the gene matches: 9. CDR1 and CDR2 from the germline V gene are SGHTA and FQGNSA. The CDR3 loop spans 16 amino acids. The chain joins TRBV7-2 to TRBJ2-3; 12 bases are shared with TRBD2. This clonotype was obtained from an adult woman who had mild COVID-19 (a few samples of this study predate the infection). Cell type and time point are not known. Input material: PBMCs or a T cell subset sorted from them (not recorded which). The CDR3, as DNA: TGTGCCAGCAGCACCCAGACTAGCGGGAGCGGGGATACGCAGTATTTT. Protein product: CASSTQTSGSGDTQYF.